This record concerns one TCR beta chain sequence. This clonotype was seen a handful of times. Its cognate antigen has yet to be identified. The sample holds no much larger clone one base away, and base qualities are not on file. A case-control design nested within a healthcare worker cohort in London, UK, was used, with weekly nasopharyngeal swab PCR tests and blood sampling performed. Healthcare workers were recruited between 23 and 31 March 2020, during the week of the UK lockdown, and were followed weekly for up to roughly 15 weeks. This record belongs to a study of early T cells in non-severe SARS-CoV-2 infection (dated by TCRdb to the early 2020s). The study in broad terms: TCR sequencing used bulk RNA from unsorted whole blood, so alpha and beta chains could not be paired.

According to the germline V gene (reference sequence), CDR1 reads SEHNR and CDR2 reads FQNEAQ. At the junction V is shortened by 2 bases and J by 1 base, with 8 bases in between. CDR3 length: 15 amino acids, cysteine to phenylalanine. Left in the record is the CDR3 DNA by itself, 45 bases read in frame from the first base. Here is what the overall study found, with its caveats: VDJdb matching was skewed toward anti-spike CD8 responses and likely underestimated virus-specific expansions by missing private and CD4 specificities.

Libraries were made using 5' RACE. The sample was run on a NextSeq 500. Unique molecular identifiers were attached to individual cDNA molecules in the TCR library protocol so that sequencing error and PCR bias could be corrected. Both TCR alpha and beta chains were sequenced, and tight co-correlation was observed between alpha and beta sequence abundances in each sample. The paper's data handling went like this. V gene, J gene and CDR3 annotation of TCR sequences was performed with Decombinator V4. Expanded TCRs were defined as changing significantly between any two time points under a Poisson model with p below 0.0001. Abundances of TCRs were expressed as counts per million after normalisation to the total number of TCRs sequenced in each sample. MAIT TCRs were defined by TRAV1-2 paired with TRAJ12, TRAJ20 or TRAJ33, and iNKT TCRs by TRAV10 paired with TRAJ18. VDJdb, accessed on 1 November 2021, was searched for TCRs annotated for CMV, EBV and SARS-CoV-2, and TCRs annotated for more than one antigen were excluded. Clones were called with MiXCR by TCRdb after fastp trimmed the public reads at Q25, and only in-frame beta chains were retained. Each entry merges the rows of one CDR3 protein and shows their most common DNA and genes. The V and J calls shown here were made by TCRdb, not taken from the authors' results. In this sample the table shows under 50,000 distinct CDR3 sequences, approximately 22% of which occur a single time. The top ten constitute under 6% of the sample.

The chain is encoded by TRBV7-9 joined to TRBJ2-2; a tentative D call is TRBD1 (6 bases match). The sample here was whole blood, taken at baseline. This TCR was recovered from an adult who was a healthcare worker with PCR-confirmed SARS-CoV-2 infection or an uninfected control (not recorded which). The nucleotides are TGTGCCAGCAGCTTAACAGGGAAGAACACCGGGGAGCTGTTTTTT. The translation is CASSLTGKNTGELFF.